This T cell receptor beta chain came from a study of blood T cell repertoires in COVID-19. Study-level background: Sites across the United States, Italy and Spain contributed samples from acute and convalescent COVID-19. Sample material is recorded as cDNA or gDNA derived from T cells, B-cell-depleted T cells, or PBMCs.

As handled by the study authors: It was from reference gene primer amplification that nucleated cell counts were estimated. TCRdb's table, derived via immunoSEQ multiplex PCR, lists solely in-frame clones and lacks some. V, J and clone size are taken as reported in that table, and D and trimming were inferred from the DNA itself. The sample records over 400,000 clones, 70% to 90% being singletons. The CDR3 is 15 amino acids. The V gene lost 4 bases and the J gene lost 3 bases, with 16 bases spanning the gap. Looked up from germline, CDR1 is SGHRS and CDR2 is YFSETQ. Sequencing used peripheral blood. The rearrangement links TRBV5-1 to TRBJ1-2; TRBD1 is a possible D gene (5 bases). The TCR comes from a human donor in a cohort sampled during active COVID-19. The CDR3 reads CASSPAGRRDYGYTF. The CDR3 bases are TGCGCCAGCAGCCCCGCGGGGCGCAGAGACTATGGCTACACCTTC.